Listed below are T cell receptor beta chains from one sample, sequenced in a study of blood T cell repertoires in COVID-19. The assay was immunoSEQ multiplex PCR, and TCRdb's table has in-frame clones only and misses some. The sample includes 120,000 or so clones, 85% to 90% of them seen just once. Input material: peripheral blood. Source of these receptors: a man in his 70s who had recovered from COVID-19. CDR3s include the opening cysteine and the closing phenylalanine or tryptophan. Size values are once, few and many counts, or a class for expanded clones, and some rows have none.

clone_size: few; j_call: TRBJ2-4; v_call: TRBV11-2; cdr3_aa: CASSLLAGGTETKNIQYF
clone_size: once; j_call: TRBJ1-1; v_call: TRBV11-2; cdr3_aa: CASSSILQWGEPPTEAFF
clone_size: .; j_call: TRBJ1-6; v_call: TRBV24-1; cdr3_aa: CATGTDNSPLHF
clone_size: .; j_call: TRBJ2-2; v_call: TRBV7-7; cdr3_aa: CASSLTSFAGELFF
clone_size: .; j_call: TRBJ1-5; v_call: TRBV4-2; cdr3_aa: CASSHPGTEKGNQPQHF
clone_size: .; j_call: TRBJ1-3; v_call: TRBV5-6; cdr3_aa: CASSRTWRVENTIYF
clone_size: .; j_call: TRBJ1-5; v_call: TRBV2; cdr3_aa: CASSGDQPQHF
clone_size: .; j_call: TRBJ1-5; v_call: TRBV28; cdr3_aa: CASSLYGGQPQHF
clone_size: once; j_call: TRBJ1-5; v_call: TRBV28; cdr3_aa: CASSSTDQPQHF
clone_size: .; j_call: TRBJ2-1; v_call: TRBV9; cdr3_aa: CASSVGADSGGYNEQFF
clone_size: .; j_call: TRBJ1-2; v_call: TRBV5-8; cdr3_aa: CASNPGGRPYGYTF
clone_size: .; j_call: TRBJ2-3; v_call: TRBV7-2; cdr3_aa: CASAYKVAGGGYTDTQYF
clone_size: few; j_call: TRBJ2-3; v_call: TRBV5-4; cdr3_aa: CASSPEVKRETDTQYF
clone_size: .; j_call: TRBJ2-7; v_call: TRBV5-4; cdr3_aa: CASSLAGGPREQYF
clone_size: .; j_call: TRBJ2-1; v_call: TRBV4-2; cdr3_aa: CASSSPPGQPASNEQFF
clone_size: .; j_call: TRBJ2-7; v_call: TRBV4-3; cdr3_aa: CASSLAGTSGTPAYEQYF
clone_size: .; j_call: TRBJ1-3; v_call: TRBV28; cdr3_aa: CASSGGGAGNTIYF
clone_size: once; j_call: TRBJ1-1; v_call: TRBV5-1; cdr3_aa: CASSLVGTGIVAEAFF
clone_size: .; j_call: TRBJ2-1; v_call: TRBV24-1; cdr3_aa: CATSDPGSPGRNEQFF
clone_size: .; j_call: TRBJ2-7; v_call: TRBV5-1; cdr3_aa: CASSLGLGSYEQYF
clone_size: .; j_call: TRBJ2-1; v_call: TRBV5-5; cdr3_aa: CASSGRVLVAEQFF
clone_size: .; j_call: TRBJ2-1; v_call: TRBV28; cdr3_aa: CASSLSSGYNEQFF
clone_size: once; j_call: TRBJ2-7; v_call: TRBV7-9; cdr3_aa: CASSLAESGTYSYEQYF
clone_size: .; j_call: TRBJ1-2; v_call: TRBV6-2/TRBV6-3; cdr3_aa: CASSLPSGGLVYGYTF
clone_size: .; j_call: TRBJ2-3; v_call: TRBV13; cdr3_aa: CASSPMGGVTDTQYF
clone_size: .; j_call: TRBJ2-5; v_call: TRBV10-2; cdr3_aa: CASSGGRETQYF
clone_size: .; j_call: TRBJ1-1; v_call: TRBV5-6; cdr3_aa: CASTLTTNTEAFF
clone_size: .; j_call: TRBJ2-7; v_call: TRBV28; cdr3_aa: CASSLWGLADSYEQYF
clone_size: .; j_call: TRBJ2-7; v_call: TRBV11-2; cdr3_aa: CASSFLSSGGHEQYF
clone_size: .; j_call: TRBJ1-2; v_call: TRBV2; cdr3_aa: CASSDEGNYGYTF
clone_size: .; j_call: TRBJ2-7; v_call: TRBV7-6; cdr3_aa: CASSSGQGSYEQYF
clone_size: .; j_call: TRBJ1-5; v_call: TRBV6-1; cdr3_aa: CASSEHRDQPQHF